This entry is about one TCR beta chain. These data are taken from a study of blood T cell repertoires in COVID-19. Sequencing used immunoSEQ multiplex PCR; TCRdb keeps in-frame clones, though not all of them. The sample consists of over 200,000 clones, approximately 82% of them appearing once. This CDR3 comprises 14 residues. Germline V gene sequence: CDR1 LNHDA, CDR2 SQIVND (reference sequence). V was clipped by 5 bases and J by 5 bases, with 15 bases between them. This clonotype was sampled from a woman in her 50s with acute or convalescent COVID-19. The rearrangement uses TRBV19 and TRBJ1-2; D gene unclear. Sequencing was carried out using peripheral blood. In nucleotides, the CDR3 is TGTGCCAGTAGTTTGGGAGGGAGCTGGTATGGCTACACCTTC. Protein product: CASSLGGSWYGYTF.